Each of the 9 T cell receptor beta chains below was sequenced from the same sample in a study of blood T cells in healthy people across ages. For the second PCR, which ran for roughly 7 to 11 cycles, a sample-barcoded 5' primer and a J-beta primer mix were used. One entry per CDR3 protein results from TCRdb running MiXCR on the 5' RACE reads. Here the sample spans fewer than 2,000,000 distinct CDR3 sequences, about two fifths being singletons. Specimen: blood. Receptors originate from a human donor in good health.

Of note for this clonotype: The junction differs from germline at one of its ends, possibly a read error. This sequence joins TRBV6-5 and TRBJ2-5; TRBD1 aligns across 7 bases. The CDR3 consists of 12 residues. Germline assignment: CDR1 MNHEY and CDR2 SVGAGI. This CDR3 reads CAGRSGGQTQYF. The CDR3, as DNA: TGTGCCGGCAGGTCAGGGGGACAGACCCAGTACTTC.

CDR3 sequence: CATSGSGTGELFF. The CDR3 DNA reads as TGTGCCACCAGTGGGTCTGGGACCGGGGAGCTGTTTTTT. The chain is built from TRBV24-1 and TRBJ2-2, with D hard to call. The CDR3 totals 13 residues. Trimming stripped 5 bases from V and 5 bases from J, with 8 bases between. Germline CDR1 KGHDR, CDR2 SFDVKD.

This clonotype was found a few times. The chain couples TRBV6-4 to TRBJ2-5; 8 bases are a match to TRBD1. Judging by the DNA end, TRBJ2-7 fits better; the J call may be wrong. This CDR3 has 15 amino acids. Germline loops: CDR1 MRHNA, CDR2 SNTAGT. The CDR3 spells CASSDSTGGGNEQYF. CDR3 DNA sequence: TGTGCCAGCAGTGACTCAACAGGGGGAGGAAACGAGCAGTACTTC.

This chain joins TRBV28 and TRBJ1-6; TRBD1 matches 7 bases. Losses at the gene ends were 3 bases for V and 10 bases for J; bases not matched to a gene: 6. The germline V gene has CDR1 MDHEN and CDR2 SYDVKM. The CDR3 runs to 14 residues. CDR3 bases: TGTGCCAGCAGTTTTGAGACAGGGCGCTCACCCCTCCACTTT. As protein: CASSFETGRSPLHF.

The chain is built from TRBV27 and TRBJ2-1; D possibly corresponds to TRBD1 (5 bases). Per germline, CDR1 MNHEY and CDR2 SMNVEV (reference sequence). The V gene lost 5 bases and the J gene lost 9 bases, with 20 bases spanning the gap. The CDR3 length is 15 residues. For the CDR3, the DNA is TGTGCCAGCAGTCCCCGGACAAGGTCTTCAGGTGAGCAGTTCTTC. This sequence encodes CASSPRTRSSGEQFF.

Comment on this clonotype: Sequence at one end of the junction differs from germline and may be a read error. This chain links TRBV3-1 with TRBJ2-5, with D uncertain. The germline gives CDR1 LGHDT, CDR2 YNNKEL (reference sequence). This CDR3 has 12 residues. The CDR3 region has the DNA TGTGCCAGCGGCCAGATAGGAGAGACCCAGTACTTC. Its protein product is CASGQIGETQYF.

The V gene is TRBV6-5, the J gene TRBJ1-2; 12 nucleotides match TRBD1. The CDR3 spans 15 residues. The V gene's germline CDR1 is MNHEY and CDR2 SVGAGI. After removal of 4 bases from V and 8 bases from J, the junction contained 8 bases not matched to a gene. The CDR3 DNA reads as TGTGCCAGCAGTTCTCCGGGACAGGGGGCCTTAGGCTACACCTTC. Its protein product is CASSSPGQGALGYTF.

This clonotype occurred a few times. The CDR3 loop reads CASSQLTGRQPQHF. As DNA, the CDR3 is TGCGCCAGCAGCCAATTGACGGGTAGGCAGCCCCAGCATTTT. The chain employs TRBV4-1 and TRBJ1-5, with unresolved D. V was shortened by 2 bases and J by 7 bases, with 12 bases between the two germline ends. The CDR3 consists of 14 residues. Looked up from germline, CDR1 is MGHRA and CDR2 is YSYEKL.

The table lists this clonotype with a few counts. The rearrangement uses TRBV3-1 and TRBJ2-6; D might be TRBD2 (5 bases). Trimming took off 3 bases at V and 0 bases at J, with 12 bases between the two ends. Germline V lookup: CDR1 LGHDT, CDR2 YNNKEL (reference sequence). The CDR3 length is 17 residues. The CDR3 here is CASSQGVSISGANVLTF. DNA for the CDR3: TGTGCCAGCAGCCAGGGAGTCTCTATCTCTGGGGCCAACGTCCTGACTTTC.